Below, one T cell receptor (beta chain) is given with its context. As yet, its antigen is unknown. The CDR3 is made up of 13 amino acids. These data come from a study of T cells expressing NK-cell markers. General study findings and limits: For four donors, these clonotypes were likewise the leading ones in the CD3+CD56-NKG2C+ fraction.

TCRdb re-called the 5' RACE reads and gives one entry per CDR3 protein, without DNA. The data include 200,000 to 300,000 distinct CDR3 sequences; the top ten clones carry under 0.5%. Sequences were obtained from blood T cells: a sorted CD56 or NKG2C T cell subset, CD4+ or CD8+ T cells, or bulk PBMC T cells (not recorded which). The receptor was isolated from a man aged 18-30 years in good health. The chain combines TRBV12-3 or TRBV12-4 with TRBJ1-4; there is no DNA to check the TCRdb D call of TRBD1. This CDR3 reads CATTDSPNEKLFF.